A single sample is the source of the 32 T cell receptor beta chains below, sequenced in a study of blood T cell repertoires in COVID-19. Sequenced by immunoSEQ multiplex PCR; TCRdb stores in-frame clones only, minus some. Of fewer than 40,000 clones listed, roughly 80% are singletons. Sequenced input: peripheral blood. Source of these receptors: a man aged 60-69 years with active COVID-19.

The rearrangement joins TRBV5-1 to TRBJ2-3; 9 positions agree with TRBD2. CDR3 length: 17 residues. Germline V lookup: CDR1 SGHRS, CDR2 YFSETQ. V was pared by 4 bases and J by 3 bases, with 12 bases of the junction left unmatched. The chain's CDR3 is CASSRGGSGSGTDTQYF. The CDR3 nucleotides are TGCGCCAGCAGCCGTGGTGGTAGCGGGAGTGGTACAGATACGCAGTATTTT.

V and J are TRBV21-1 and TRBJ2-2; whether TRBD2, the table's D call, matches the DNA was not checked. TRBV21-1 is a documented pseudogene. This CDR3 has 18 residues. CDR3 DNA sequence: TGTGCCAGCAGCGGTCGGACTAGCGGGAGATTATACACCGGGGAGCTGTTTTTT. Translating gives CASSGRTSGRLYTGELFF.

The chain uses TRBV30 and TRBJ1-6, with 7 bases matching TRBD1. There are 15 residues in the CDR3. Germline V gives CDR1 GTSNPN, CDR2 SVGIG (reference sequence). J was trimmed by 5 bases and V by 4 bases; bases with no gene match: 8. The CDR3 nucleotides read TGTGCCTGGACCGGTTTGACAGGGAATAATTCACCCCTCCACTTT. Protein sequence: CAWTGLTGNNSPLHF.

The V call is TRBV7-2, the J call TRBJ2-3, with a tentative D call TRBD2 (6 bases). V lost 4 bases and J lost 4, with 15 bases in between. CDR1 SGHTA and CDR2 FQGNSA come from the germline V gene. This CDR3 is built from 15 residues. In nucleotides, the CDR3 is TGTGCCAGCAGCTATCGGACTACCGGAGCAGATACGCAGTATTTT. Its translation is CASSYRTTGADTQYF. The full variable domain, its missing parts supplied by reference TRBV7-2 and TRBJ2-3, is GAGVSQSPSNKVTEKGKDVELRCDPISGHTALYWYRQSLGQGLEFLIYFQGNSAPDKSGLPSDRFSAERTGGSVSTLTIQRTQQEDSAVYLCASSYRTTGADTQYFGPGTRLTVL.

The rearrangement uses TRBV3-1 (or the pseudogene TRBV3-2) and TRBJ2-1, with D unclear. The CDR3 has 11 amino acids. Germline V CDR1 and CDR2: LGHDT, YNNKEL (reference sequence). V shed 6 bases and J shed 11 bases, with 11 bases lying between them. CDR3 in DNA: TGTGCCAGCAGTACAAATTATAAGCAGTTCTTC. Amino acids: CASSTNYKQFF.

The V and J genes are TRBV14 and TRBJ1-2, with a weak D call TRBD1 (6 bases). V was trimmed by 5 bases and J by 4 bases, leaving 11 bases between them. The CDR3 is 13 residues long. Germline assignment: CDR1 SGHDN and CDR2 FVKESK. For the CDR3, the DNA is TGTGCCAGCAGCACAGGGCTCGGCTATGGCTACACCTTC. Protein product: CASSTGLGYGYTF.

The chain links TRBV7-6 to TRBJ2-1; TRBD1 matches 12 bases. The CDR3 extends over 15 amino acids. J lost 6 bases, V lost 6 bases, and 6 bases had no gene match. Germline V gene sequence: CDR1 SGHVS, CDR2 FNYEAQ. DNA for the CDR3: TGTGCCAGCAGGGCCGGGACAGGGGGCGCCAATGAGCAGTTCTTC. As protein: CASRAGTGGANEQFF.

The V gene is TRBV3-1 (or the pseudogene TRBV3-2), the J gene TRBJ1-2, with 11 nucleotides matching TRBD1. The trim removed 2 bases at V and 6 bases at J, leaving 5 bases unmatched. Germline V gene sequence: CDR1 LGHDT, CDR2 YNNKEL (reference sequence). This CDR3 spans 15 amino acids. The CDR3 region has the DNA TGTGCCAGCAGCCAATTGGGACAGGGGGGACATGGCTACACCTTC. It specifies CASSQLGQGGHGYTF.

This rearrangement joins TRBV28 to TRBJ2-7; no clear D. The germline V gene has CDR1 MDHEN and CDR2 SYDVKM. The CDR3 runs 14 residues. Between the trimmed V and J ends, which lost 3 bases and 0 bases, there was a span of 9 bases. The CDR3 region is CASSFAVSSYEQYF. In nucleotides, the CDR3 is TGTGCCAGCAGTTTTGCAGTTTCCTCCTACGAGCAGTACTTC. The entire variable domain, with the rest obtained from reference TRBV28 and TRBJ2-7, is as follows: DVKVTQSSRYLVKRTGEKVFLECVQDMDHENMFWYRQDPGLGLRLIYFSYDVKMKEKGDIPEGYSVSREKKERFSLILESASTNQTSMYLCASSFAVSSYEQYFGPGTRLTVT.

The V call is TRBV4-3, the J call TRBJ1-2, with D uncertain. The CDR3 spans 16 residues. V lost 1 base and J 0 bases, leaving 12 bases between the germline ends. Germline lookup yields CDR1 LGHNA and CDR2 YSLEER. CDR3 amino acids: CASSQALRVTNYGYTF. CDR3 nucleotide sequence: TGCGCCAGCAGCCAAGCCCTTCGAGTGACTAACTATGGCTACACCTTC.

The chain recombines TRBV7-8 with TRBJ2-1; D may be TRBD1 (5 bases). The germline V and J ends were trimmed by 7 bases and 9 bases, with 10 bases remaining between them. CDR1 and CDR2 from the germline V gene are SGHVS and FQNEAQ. This CDR3 is 11 amino acids long. The CDR3 is CASTSRGEQFF. The CDR3 nucleotides read TGTGCCAGCACCTCAAGGGGTGAGCAGTTCTTC.

Details on this clone: Other DNA sequences in this specimen translate into the identical CDR3. This chain joins TRBV7-3 and TRBJ2-3; 9 bases map to TRBD2. This CDR3 region has 13 residues. V lost 3 bases and J lost 6; bases outside the gene matches: 1. Germline values: CDR1 SGHTA, CDR2 FQGTGA. The CDR3 sequence is CASSLREGDTQYF. CDR3 nucleotide sequence: TGTGCCAGCAGCTTGCGGGAGGGTGATACGCAGTATTTT.

The V call is TRBV18, the J call TRBJ2-1, with 7 bases fitting TRBD2. The CDR3 length is 16 residues. The junction had 9 bases not matched to a gene; V was cut back by 3 bases and J by 4 bases. The germline gives CDR1 KGHSH, CDR2 LQKENI. CDR3 loop: CASSPPGRGQYNEQFF. CDR3 bases: TGTGCCAGCTCACCTCCGGGGAGGGGCCAATACAATGAGCAGTTCTTC.

This chain links TRBV4-3 with TRBJ2-5; possible D gene TRBD1, 5 bases. The germline V gene has CDR1 LGHNA and CDR2 YSLEER. The CDR3 covers 16 residues. Between the trimmed V and J ends, which lost 0 bases and 2 bases, there was a span of 13 bases. The CDR3 spells CASSQDGAVGQETQYF. CDR3 bases: TGCGCCAGCAGCCAAGATGGGGCAGTGGGGCAAGAGACCCAGTACTTC.

This sequence joins TRBV12-3 or TRBV12-4 and TRBJ1-3; D not resolved. Trimming pared 6 bases from V and 6 bases from J, leaving 6 bases between. The CDR3 loop spans 11 amino acids. The CDR3 sequence: CASREINTIYF. The DNA for the CDR3 is TGTGCCAGCAGGGAGATAAACACCATATATTTT.

This sequence joins TRBV5-4 and TRBJ1-3, with 7 positions matching TRBD1. Germline assignment: CDR1 SGHNT and CDR2 YYREEE (reference sequence). V lost 0 bases and J lost 4; bases outside the gene matches: 4. The CDR3 length is 15 residues. DNA for the CDR3: TGTGCCAGCAGCTTGGGACAGGGTAGAGGAAACACCATATATTTT. Translating gives CASSLGQGRGNTIYF.

V usage is TRBV7-9 and J usage is TRBJ1-3, with D possibly matching TRBD1 (6 bases). Looked up from germline, CDR1 is SEHNR and CDR2 is FQNEAQ (reference sequence). This CDR3 is built from 15 residues. V lost 5 bases and J 0 bases, leaving 11 bases between the germline ends. The CDR3: CASSADRNSGNTIYF. In DNA form, the CDR3 reads TGTGCCAGCAGCGCGGACAGAAACTCTGGAAACACCATATATTTT.

This clone was counted between two and nine times. The chain has TRBV28 and TRBJ2-7; D not certain. Germline V lookup: CDR1 MDHEN, CDR2 SYDVKM. The CDR3 totals 13 residues. V lost 6 bases and J 2 bases, leaving 11 bases between the germline ends. The CDR3 sequence: CASSTVSPYEQYF. Here the CDR3 DNA reads TGTGCCAGCAGCACAGTTTCCCCCTACGAGCAGTACTTC.

V is TRBV7-9 and J is TRBJ1-4; no clear D. V dropped 11 bases and J dropped 5 bases, with 15 bases sitting between them. Germline lookup yields CDR1 SEHNR and CDR2 FQNEAQ (reference sequence). CDR3 size: 13 residues. CDR3 coding DNA: TGTGCCGGGTCCCAGGTACCGAATGAAAAACTGTTTTTT. Its translation: CAGSQVPNEKLFF.

This clone was observed a single time. This rearrangement joins TRBV29-1 to TRBJ2-3; 7 positions match TRBD1. This CDR3 spans 13 amino acids. J gave up 11 bases and V 6 bases, and 14 bases lay outside the gene matches. Germline V gene data show CDR1 as SQVTM and CDR2 as ANQGSEA. This CDR3 reads CSVSGTAVKEQYF. As DNA, the CDR3 is TGCAGCGTCTCCGGGACAGCCGTTAAGGAGCAGTATTTT.

The rearrangement uses TRBV7-9 and TRBJ1-6; no definite D call. Germline V gene lookup returns CDR1 SEHNR and CDR2 FQNEAQ (reference sequence). V was cut by 6 bases and J by 0 bases, with 6 bases left in between. There are 14 residues in the CDR3. As DNA, the CDR3 is TGTGCCAGCAGTCCGAGCTCCTATAATTCACCCCTCCACTTT. It encodes CASSPSSYNSPLHF.

This chain links TRBV19 with TRBJ2-7, with 8 bases lining up with TRBD1. The CDR3 spans 14 residues. CDR1 is LNHDA, CDR2 SQIVND, per germline (reference sequence). J was trimmed by 6 bases and V by 5 bases; bases with no gene match: 9. The CDR3 protein is CASSAEGTGREQYF. The CDR3 nucleotides read TGTGCCAGTAGTGCCGAAGGGACAGGACGCGAGCAGTACTTC.

The chain couples TRBV5-3 to TRBJ2-3; D unresolved. TRBV5-3 is treated as an ORF (open reading frame) with a function not yet certain. This CDR3 spans 11 amino acids. V lost 4 bases and J lost 6, with 6 bases in between. The CDR3: CARSPRDTQYF. The CDR3, as DNA: TGTGCCAGAAGCCCTCGGGATACGCAGTATTTT.

The genes are TRBV6-2 or TRBV6-3 and TRBJ2-1; weak D call: TRBD1 (5 bases). The CDR3 is made up of 11 amino acids. Germline lookup yields CDR1 MNHEY and CDR2 SVGEGT. Trimming cost V 4 bases and J 9 bases, with 7 bases left between them. CDR3 nucleotides: TGTGCCAGCAGTTGGGGCGGTGAGCAGTTCTTC. Its translation: CASSWGGEQFF.

The gene calls are TRBV7-3 and TRBJ1-1; tentatively, D is TRBD1 (6 bases). CDR1 is SGHTA and CDR2 is FQGTGA in the germline V gene. The length of the CDR3 is 15 residues. Trimming left V 5 bases short and J 3 bases short, with 16 bases between. This CDR3 reads CASSPPEGGDTEAFF. DNA for the CDR3: TGTGCCAGCAGCCCCCCGGAAGGGGGGGACACTGAAGCTTTCTTT.

CDR3 DNA: TGTGCCACCAGCAGAGGGGTAGCCCGGAGTGAGCAGTTCTTC. As protein: CATSRGVARSEQFF. The rearrangement joins TRBV15 to TRBJ2-1; D not resolved. V lost 1 base and J lost 9, with 13 bases in between. The CDR3 length is 14 residues. Germline loops: CDR1 LNHNV, CDR2 YYDKDF (reference sequence).

This sequence joins TRBV18 and TRBJ2-3, with 9 bases that match TRBD1. Losses at the gene ends were 4 bases for V and 4 bases for J; bases not matched to a gene: 9. CDR3 length equals 16 residues. Germline V gene data show CDR1 as KGHSH and CDR2 as LQKENI. The CDR3 is CASSQLGQGAADTQYF. For the CDR3, the DNA is TGTGCCAGCTCACAACTGGGACAGGGCGCAGCAGATACGCAGTATTTT. Filled out from reference TRBV18 and TRBJ2-3, the complete variable domain reads NAGVMQNPRHLVRRRGQEARLRCSPMKGHSHVYWYRQLPEEGLKFMVYLQKENIIDESGMPKERFSAEFPKEGPSILRIQQVVRGDSAAYFCASSQLGQGAADTQYFGPGTRLTVL.

CDR3 amino acids: CAISAGGGAYEQYF. The CDR3 nucleotides are TGTGCCATCAGTGCGGGCGGGGGGGCCTACGAGCAGTACTTC. V gene TRBV10-3 combines with J gene TRBJ2-7, with 9 bases fitting TRBD2. Germline-derived CDR1 and CDR2 are ENHRY and SYGVKD. J gave up 2 bases and V 4 bases, and 3 bases lay outside the gene matches. The CDR3 totals 14 residues.

The chain links TRBV5-8 to TRBJ1-1; 9 bases are a match to TRBD1. Per the germline V gene, CDR1 is SGHTS and CDR2 is YDEGEE. This CDR3 spans 15 amino acids. V gave up 4 bases and J gave up 3 bases; unmatched junction bases: 7. Here the CDR3 reads CASSRSGQGHTEAFF. For the CDR3, the DNA is TGTGCCAGCAGCCGGTCGGGACAGGGCCACACTGAAGCTTTCTTT.

This chain uses TRBV11-2 with TRBJ1-1, with 8 bases identical to TRBD1. Trimming cost V 3 bases and J 1 base; bases outside gene matches: 1. CDR1 SGHAT and CDR2 FQNNGV come from the germline V gene. This CDR3 spans 14 amino acids. This CDR3 is CASSFGQGNTEAFF. The DNA of the CDR3 is TGTGCCAGCAGCTTCGGACAGGGGAACACTGAAGCTTTCTTT.

The chain has TRBV14 and TRBJ1-5; D not certain. Germline CDR1 reads SGHDN; CDR2 reads FVKESK. This CDR3 has 9 amino acids. Trimming took 4 bases from V and 16 from J, leaving 8 bases between them. Here the CDR3 DNA reads TGTGCCAGCAGCCCCGGAGACCATTTT. The encoded protein is CASSPGDHF. The whole variable domain, filled in from reference TRBV14 and TRBJ1-5, reads EAGVTQFPSHSVIEKGQTVTLRCDPISGHDNLYWYRRVMGKEIKFLLHFVKESKQDESGMPNNRFLAERTGGTYSTLKVQPAELEDSGVYFCASSPGDHFGDGTRLSIL.

This clone was found a few times. CDR3 nucleotide sequence: TGTGCCAGCAGCGTAGGGGGCGCTCTATGGGGGGTACCCAAAGGAAATGAGCAGTTCTTC. It is translated as CASSVGGALWGVPKGNEQFF. The chain employs TRBV9 and TRBJ2-1, with a tentative D call TRBD2 (6 bases). Trimming pared 0 bases from V and 7 bases from J, leaving 29 bases between. The CDR3 extends over 20 amino acids. Germline V lookup: CDR1 SGDLS, CDR2 YYNGEE.